This T cell receptor (beta chain) was identified in a study of beta chain features in type 1 diabetes. As for this clone: Its antigen is still unknown.

The whole isolated RNA underwent reverse transcription, so sequencing captured expressed TCRB transcripts. The assay was immunoSEQ multiplex PCR, and TCRdb's table has in-frame clones only and misses some. The data contain under 500,000 clones, 25% to 35% of them singletons. Central memory, naive, regulatory and stem cell-like memory CD4+ cells were sorted by CD45RO/CCR7/CD25/CD127/CD95/CD27. Without exception, sorted populations had purity beyond 95%. Study-level results: Insertions at VDJ junctions were less frequent in type 1 diabetes patients. These patients also deleted more nucleotides at the same junctions.

This CDR3 contains 15 residues. The germline gives CDR1 SGHTA, CDR2 FQGNSA. Trimming pared 0 bases from V and 4 bases from J, leaving 13 bases between. Sequences were obtained from naive CD4+ T cells from blood. The source is a man between 18 and 35 years old in good health. The chain recombines TRBV7-2 with TRBJ2-7; D is perhaps TRBD2 (5 bases). The CDR3 region has the DNA TGTGCCAGCAGCTTAGCGGAGACCCGAGGGTACGAGCAGTACTTC. It encodes CASSLAETRGYEQYF. Supplemented by reference TRBV7-2 and TRBJ2-7, the full variable domain reads GAGVSQSPSNKVTEKGKDVELRCDPISGHTALYWYRQSLGQGLEFLIYFQGNSAPDKSGLPSDRFSAERTGGSVSTLTIQRTQQEDSAVYLCASSLAETRGYEQYFGPGTRLTVT.